This TCR beta chain was recorded in a study of regulatory T cells in long-lasting Graves disease. Germline V gene data show CDR1 as MNHEY and CDR2 as SMNVEV (reference sequence). The CDR3 is made up of 12 amino acids. V lost 7 bases to trimming and J lost 3 bases, with 10 bases between them. Findings and limits, study-wide: Persistent disease samples used TRBV28, TRBJ1-2 and TRBJ2-5 preferentially. Having only a small sample size may have limited accuracy.

Comment on this clonotype: Its specificity is not known.

Documented time point: persistent/refractory GD, antithyroid drugs over 5 years with positive TRAb. The TCR library used RNA extracted from PBMCs. Arm-PCR of CDR3 regions and iRepertoire HTBI primers were the basis on which TCR beta libraries were built. Original methodology: Samples jointly harbored roughly 60 TRBV and fewer than 15 TRBJ segments. TCRdb reanalysed the multiplex PCR reads using MiXCR and keeps one entry per CDR3 protein. It is TCRdb's table, rather than the study itself, that gives the V and J calls and clone size. The table records about 430,000 distinct CDR3 sequences, 21% of them present only once.

The chain carries TRBV27 and TRBJ2-7; D is perhaps TRBD1 (6 bases). This receptor was identified in a female donor with Graves disease. Sample: peripheral blood mononuclear cells (PBMCs), taken when the disease was refractory, from a patient treated with antithyroid drugs. The CDR3 protein is CASTTTGYEQYF. The CDR3 bases are TGTGCCAGCACTACGACAGGCTACGAGCAGTACTTC.